This T cell receptor (beta chain) came from a study of blood T cells in healthy people across ages. Study-wide results and caveats: Unsorted PBMCs prevented conclusive naive versus antigen-experienced comparison. Getting older went along with TCR beta diversity per million T cells dropping roughly linearly.

Individuals who donated were healthy Caucasians from Russia aged roughly 6 to 90. This clonotype appeared a few times. As yet, its antigen is unknown. It was with a sample-barcoded 5' primer and a J-beta primer mix that a second PCR of roughly 7 to 12 cycles was run. Every single cDNA molecule received a tag from a template-switch adaptor with 12 random nucleotides. TCRdb re-called the 5' RACE reads through MiXCR, storing one row per CDR3 protein. This sample yields some 1.5 million distinct CDR3 sequences, of which approximately 43% are seen a single time; about 4% belongs to the top ten. Germline values: CDR1 DFQATT, CDR2 SNEGSKA (reference sequence). The CDR3 is 17 residues long. With 1 base clipped from V and 3 bases from J, the junction kept 9 bases outside the gene matches.

The chain links TRBV20-1 to TRBJ2-3; 11 bases fit TRBD1. Sequencing was performed on blood. This receptor was identified in a woman aged 18-29 years in good health. CDR3 sequence reads: CSARGRTGGLLTDTQYF. The CDR3 coding sequence is TGCAGTGCTAGAGGAAGGACAGGGGGCTTACTGACAGATACGCAGTATTTT.